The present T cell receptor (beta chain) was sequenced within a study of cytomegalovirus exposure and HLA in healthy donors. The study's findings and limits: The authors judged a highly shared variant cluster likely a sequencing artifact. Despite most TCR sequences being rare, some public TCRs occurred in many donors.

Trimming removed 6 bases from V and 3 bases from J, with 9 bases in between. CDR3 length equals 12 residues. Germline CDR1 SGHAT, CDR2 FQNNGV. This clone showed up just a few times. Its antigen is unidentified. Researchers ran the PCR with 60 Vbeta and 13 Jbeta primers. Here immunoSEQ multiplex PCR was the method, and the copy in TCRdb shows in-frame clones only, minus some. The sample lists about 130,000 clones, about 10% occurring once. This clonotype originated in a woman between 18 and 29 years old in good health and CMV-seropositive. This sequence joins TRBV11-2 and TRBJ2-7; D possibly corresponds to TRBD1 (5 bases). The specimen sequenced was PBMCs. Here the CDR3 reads CASRRQNYEQYF. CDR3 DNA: TGTGCCAGCAGAAGACAGAACTACGAGCAGTACTTC.